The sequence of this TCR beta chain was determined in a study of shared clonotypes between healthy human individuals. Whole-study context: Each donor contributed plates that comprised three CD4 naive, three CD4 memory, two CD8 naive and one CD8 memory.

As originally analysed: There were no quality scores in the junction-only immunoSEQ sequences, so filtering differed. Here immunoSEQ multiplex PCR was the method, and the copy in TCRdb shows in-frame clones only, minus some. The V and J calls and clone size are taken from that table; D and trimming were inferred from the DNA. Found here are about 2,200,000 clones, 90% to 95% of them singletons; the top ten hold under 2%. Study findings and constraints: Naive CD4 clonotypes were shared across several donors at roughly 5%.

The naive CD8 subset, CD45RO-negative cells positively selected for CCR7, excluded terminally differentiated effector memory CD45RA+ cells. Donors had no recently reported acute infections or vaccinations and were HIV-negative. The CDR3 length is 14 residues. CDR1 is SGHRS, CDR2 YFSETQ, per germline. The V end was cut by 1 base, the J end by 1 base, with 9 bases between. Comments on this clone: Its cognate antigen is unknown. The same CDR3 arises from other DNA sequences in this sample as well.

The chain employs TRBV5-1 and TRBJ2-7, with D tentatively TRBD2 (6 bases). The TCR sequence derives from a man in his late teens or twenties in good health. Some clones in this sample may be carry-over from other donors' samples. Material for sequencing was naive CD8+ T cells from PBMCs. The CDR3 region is CASSLFGTSYEQYF. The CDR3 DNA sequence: TGCGCCAGCAGCTTGTTCGGGACTTCCTACGAGCAGTACTTC.